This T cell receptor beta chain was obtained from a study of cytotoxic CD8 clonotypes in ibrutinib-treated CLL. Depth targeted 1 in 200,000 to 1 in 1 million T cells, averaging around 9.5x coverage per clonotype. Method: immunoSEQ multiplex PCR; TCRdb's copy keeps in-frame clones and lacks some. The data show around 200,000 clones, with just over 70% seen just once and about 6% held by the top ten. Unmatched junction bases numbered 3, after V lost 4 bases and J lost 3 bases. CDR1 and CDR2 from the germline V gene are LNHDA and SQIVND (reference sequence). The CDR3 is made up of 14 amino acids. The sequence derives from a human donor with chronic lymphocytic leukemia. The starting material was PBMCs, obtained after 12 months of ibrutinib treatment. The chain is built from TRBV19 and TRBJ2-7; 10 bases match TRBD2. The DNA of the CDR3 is TGTGCCAGTAGTAGGACTAGCGGTTTCTACGAGCAGTACTTC. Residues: CASSRTSGFYEQYF.